This is a list of T cell receptor beta chains from one sample in a study of T cell clusters in autoimmune cytopenias. Reanalyzing the multiplex PCR reads, TCRdb keeps one entry per CDR3 protein, without DNA. This listing includes under 9,500 distinct CDR3 sequences. Sequencing input: peripheral blood. These TCRs come from a human donor with an autoimmune cytopenia or autoimmune hepatitis (not recorded which). The CDR3 runs from the conserved cysteine through the conserved F or W. The order of the fields is clone size, J gene, V gene, CDR3 protein. Part of the rows lack a size; the others show once, few, many or a class for expanded clones.

-,TRBJ1-3,TRBV12-3/TRBV12-4,CASTLDRGSGNTIYF
-,TRBJ1-6,TRBV18,CASSGVNSPLHF
medium-sized,TRBJ2-3,TRBV19,CASSIWAGDTQYF
medium-sized,TRBJ2-1,TRBV19,CASSIRNGKTSVYNEQFF
medium-sized,TRBJ1-1,TRBV30,CAWSTARVGAFF
large,TRBJ2-2,TRBV29-1,CSVGLAGGPNTGELFF
-,TRBJ2-2,TRBV11-2,CASSLSGGNTGELFF
-,TRBJ2-6,TRBV27,CASGGGFQANVLTF
-,TRBJ2-7,TRBV18,CASSLDNYEQYF
-,TRBJ2-5,TRBV5-4,CASSARLAEETQYF
medium-sized,TRBJ2-7,TRBV6-5,CASSPTQDRGSYEQYF
-,TRBJ2-7,TRBV6-5,CAIAQGNGGRAIEQYF
-,TRBJ2-2,TRBV7-6,CASSGTGEEWPGELFF
-,TRBJ2-3,TRBV24-1,CATSEGQSTDTQYF
medium-sized,TRBJ2-3,TRBV29-1,CSVVGTPNTDTQYF
-,TRBJ1-5,TRBV19,CASSIWDGGGPQHF
-,TRBJ2-7,TRBV18,CASSPLRGTTYEQYF